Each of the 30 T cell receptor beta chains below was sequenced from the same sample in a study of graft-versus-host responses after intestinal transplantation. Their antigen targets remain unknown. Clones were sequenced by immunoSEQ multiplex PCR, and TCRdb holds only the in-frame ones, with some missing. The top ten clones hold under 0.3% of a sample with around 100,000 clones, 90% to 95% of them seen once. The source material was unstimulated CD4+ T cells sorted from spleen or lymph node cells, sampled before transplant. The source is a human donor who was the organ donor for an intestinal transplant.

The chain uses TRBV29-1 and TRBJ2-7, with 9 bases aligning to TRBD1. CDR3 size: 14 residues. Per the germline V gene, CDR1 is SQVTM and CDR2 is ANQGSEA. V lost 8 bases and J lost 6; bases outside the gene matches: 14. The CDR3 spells CSTSTGGSPGEQYF. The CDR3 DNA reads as TGCAGCACCTCGACAGGGGGTTCTCCAGGCGAGCAGTACTTC.

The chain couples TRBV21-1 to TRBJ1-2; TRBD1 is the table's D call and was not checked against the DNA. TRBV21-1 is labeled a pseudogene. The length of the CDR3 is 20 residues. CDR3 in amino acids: CASSEDRGNVPGLSLYGYTF. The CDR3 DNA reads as TGTGCCAGCAGCGAAGACAGGGGTAACGTCCCTGGGCTGTCACTCTATGGCTACACCTTC.

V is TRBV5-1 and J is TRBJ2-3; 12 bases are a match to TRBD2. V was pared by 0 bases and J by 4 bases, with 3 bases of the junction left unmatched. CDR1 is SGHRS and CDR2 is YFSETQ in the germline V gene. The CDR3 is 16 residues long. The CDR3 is CASSLGLAGAPDTQYF. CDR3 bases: TGCGCCAGCAGCTTGGGACTAGCGGGAGCCCCAGATACGCAGTATTTT.

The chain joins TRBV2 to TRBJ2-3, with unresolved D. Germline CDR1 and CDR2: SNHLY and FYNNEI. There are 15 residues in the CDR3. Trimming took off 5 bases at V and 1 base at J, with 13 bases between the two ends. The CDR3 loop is CASSLGPPGTDTQYF. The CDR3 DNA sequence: TGTGCCAGCAGTCTAGGTCCTCCAGGCACAGATACGCAGTATTTT.

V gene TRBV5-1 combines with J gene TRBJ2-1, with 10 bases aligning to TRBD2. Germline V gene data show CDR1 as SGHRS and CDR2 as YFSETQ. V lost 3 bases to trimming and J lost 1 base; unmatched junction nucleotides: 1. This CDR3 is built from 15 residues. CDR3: CASSSAGGSYNEQFF. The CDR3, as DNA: TGCGCCAGCAGCTCAGCGGGAGGGTCCTACAATGAGCAGTTCTTC.

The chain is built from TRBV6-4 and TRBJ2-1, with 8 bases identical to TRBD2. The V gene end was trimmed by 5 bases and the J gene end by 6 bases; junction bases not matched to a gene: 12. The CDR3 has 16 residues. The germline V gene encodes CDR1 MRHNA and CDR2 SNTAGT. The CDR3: CASSYQAGVISNEQFF. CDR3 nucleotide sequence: TGTGCCAGCAGTTATCAAGCGGGAGTCATTTCCAATGAGCAGTTCTTC.

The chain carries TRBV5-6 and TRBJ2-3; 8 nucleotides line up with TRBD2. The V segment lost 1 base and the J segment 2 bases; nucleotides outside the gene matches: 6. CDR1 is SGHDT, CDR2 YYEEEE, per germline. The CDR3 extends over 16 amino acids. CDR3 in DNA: TGTGCCAGCAGCTTGAGGCTAGCGGGCTTCACAGATACGCAGTATTTT. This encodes CASSLRLAGFTDTQYF.

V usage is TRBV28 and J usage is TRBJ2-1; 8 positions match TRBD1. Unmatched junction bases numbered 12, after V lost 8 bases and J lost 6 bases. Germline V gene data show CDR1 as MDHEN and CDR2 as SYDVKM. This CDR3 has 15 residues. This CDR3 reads CASGRPGTGFNEQFF. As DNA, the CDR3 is TGTGCCAGCGGTCGACCCGGGACAGGATTCAATGAGCAGTTCTTC.

The CDR3 here is CASNEGPSYGYTF. The CDR3 region has the DNA TGTGCCTCAAATGAAGGGCCTTCCTATGGCTACACCTTC. The chain carries TRBV10-3 and TRBJ1-2; D is undetermined. The CDR3 spans 13 residues. Germline V gene sequence: CDR1 ENHRY, CDR2 SYGVKD. V lost 11 bases, J lost 4 bases, and 17 bases lay in between.

The CDR3 sequence: CASTDRANTGELFF. Here the CDR3 DNA reads TGCGCCAGCACTGACAGGGCGAACACCGGGGAGCTGTTTTTT. The chain couples TRBV10-1 to TRBJ2-2, with 7 nucleotides matching TRBD1. CDR1 WNHNN and CDR2 SYGVQD come from the germline V gene (reference sequence). The J segment lost 0 bases and the V segment lost 7 bases, leaving 2 bases of the junction unmatched. The CDR3 totals 14 residues.

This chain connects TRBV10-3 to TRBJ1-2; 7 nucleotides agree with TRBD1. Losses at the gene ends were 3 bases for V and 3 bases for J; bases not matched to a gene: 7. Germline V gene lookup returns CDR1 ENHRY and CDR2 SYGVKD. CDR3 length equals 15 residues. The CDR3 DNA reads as TGTGCCATCAGTGATCCCTACGACAGGGACTATGGCTACACCTTC. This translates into CAISDPYDRDYGYTF.

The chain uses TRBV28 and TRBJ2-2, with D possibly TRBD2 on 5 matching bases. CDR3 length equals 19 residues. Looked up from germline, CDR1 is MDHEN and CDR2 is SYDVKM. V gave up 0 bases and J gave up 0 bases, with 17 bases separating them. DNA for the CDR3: TGTGCCAGCAGTTTATGGGAGGTCGGGCAGTCTGCGAACACCGGGGAGCTGTTTTTT. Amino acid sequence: CASSLWEVGQSANTGELFF.

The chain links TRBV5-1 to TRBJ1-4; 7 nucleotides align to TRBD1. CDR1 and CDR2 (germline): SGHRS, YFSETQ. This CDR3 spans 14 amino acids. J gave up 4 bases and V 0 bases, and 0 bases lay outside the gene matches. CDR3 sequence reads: CASSLAGGNEKLFF. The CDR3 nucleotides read TGCGCCAGCAGCTTGGCAGGGGGTAATGAAAAACTGTTTTTT.

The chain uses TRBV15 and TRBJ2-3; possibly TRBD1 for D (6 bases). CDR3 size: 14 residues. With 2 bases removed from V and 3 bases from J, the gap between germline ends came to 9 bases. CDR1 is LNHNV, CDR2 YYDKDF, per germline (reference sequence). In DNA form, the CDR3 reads TGTGCCACCAGCAGATTAACAGGGACAGATACGCAGTATTTT. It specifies CATSRLTGTDTQYF. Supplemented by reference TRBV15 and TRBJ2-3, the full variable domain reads DAMVIQNPRYQVTQFGKPVTLSCSQTLNHNVMYWYQQKSSQAPKLLFHYYDKDFNNEADTPDNFQSRRPNTSFCFLDIRSPGLGDTAMYLCATSRLTGTDTQYFGPGTRLTVL.

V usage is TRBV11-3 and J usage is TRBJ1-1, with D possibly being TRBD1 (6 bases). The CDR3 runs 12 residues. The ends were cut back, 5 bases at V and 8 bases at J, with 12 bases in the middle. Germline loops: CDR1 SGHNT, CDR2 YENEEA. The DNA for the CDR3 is TGTGCCAGCAGCGGGGGGGGCAGAGAAGCTTTCTTT. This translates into CASSGGGREAFF.

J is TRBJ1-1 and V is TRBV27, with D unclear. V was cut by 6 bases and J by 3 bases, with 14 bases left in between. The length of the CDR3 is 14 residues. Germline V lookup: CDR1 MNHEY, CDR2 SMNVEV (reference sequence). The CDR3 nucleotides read TGTGCCAGCAGGCAGGCCGGGAAGCACACTGAAGCTTTCTTT. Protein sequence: CASRQAGKHTEAFF.

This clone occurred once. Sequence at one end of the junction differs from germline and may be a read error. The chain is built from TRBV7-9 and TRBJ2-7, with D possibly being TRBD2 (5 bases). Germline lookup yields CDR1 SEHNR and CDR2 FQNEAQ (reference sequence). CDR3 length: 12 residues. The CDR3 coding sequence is TGTGCCAGCAGCCCCTCCGTGTTAGCGCCCTTTTTC. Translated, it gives CASSPSVLAPFF.

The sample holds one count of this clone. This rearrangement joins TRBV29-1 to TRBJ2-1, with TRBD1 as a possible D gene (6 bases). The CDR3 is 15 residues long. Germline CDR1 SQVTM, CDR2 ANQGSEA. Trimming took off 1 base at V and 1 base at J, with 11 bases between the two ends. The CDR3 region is CSVEGPRGSYNEQFF. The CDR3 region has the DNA TGCAGCGTTGAAGGGCCCAGGGGATCCTACAATGAGCAGTTCTTC.

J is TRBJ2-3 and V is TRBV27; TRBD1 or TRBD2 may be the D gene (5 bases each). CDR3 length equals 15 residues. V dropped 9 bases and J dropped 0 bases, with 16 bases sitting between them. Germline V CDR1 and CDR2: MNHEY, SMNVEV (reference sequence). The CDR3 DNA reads TGTGCCAGTTTAGAGAGGGACCCTAGCACAGATACGCAGTATTTT. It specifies CASLERDPSTDTQYF.

The CDR3 coding sequence is TGTGCCAGCAGCACAGGGGGCAACATAGATACGCAGTATTTT. Translating it yields CASSTGGNIDTQYF. The V and J genes are TRBV6-1 and TRBJ2-3, with TRBD1 matching 9 bases. The V gene end was trimmed by 6 bases and the J gene end by 5 bases; junction bases not matched to a gene: 6. Germline loops: CDR1 MNHNS, CDR2 SASEGT. This CDR3 spans 14 amino acids.

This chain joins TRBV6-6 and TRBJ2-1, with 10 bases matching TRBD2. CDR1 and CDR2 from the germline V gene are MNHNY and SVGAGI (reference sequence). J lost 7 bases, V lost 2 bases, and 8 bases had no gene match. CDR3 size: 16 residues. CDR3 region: CASSYHLAGVKNEQFF. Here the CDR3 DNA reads TGTGCCAGCAGTTACCATCTAGCGGGAGTAAAGAATGAGCAGTTCTTC.

CDR3 sequence reads: CASSPRAGLQETQYF. CDR3 DNA sequence: TGTGCCAGCAGCCCCCGGGCGGGATTACAAGAGACCCAGTACTTC. V gene TRBV7-3 combines with J gene TRBJ2-5; D possibly corresponds to TRBD2 (6 bases). Trimming removed 5 bases from V and 2 bases from J, with 15 bases in between. CDR1 and CDR2 from the germline V gene are SGHTA and FQGTGA. The CDR3 runs 15 residues.

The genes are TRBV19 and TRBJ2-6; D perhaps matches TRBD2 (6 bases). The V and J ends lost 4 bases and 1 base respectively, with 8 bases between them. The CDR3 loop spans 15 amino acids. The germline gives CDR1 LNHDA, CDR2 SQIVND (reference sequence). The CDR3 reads CASSTGRSGANVLTF. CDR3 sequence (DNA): TGTGCCAGTAGTACAGGGAGGTCTGGGGCCAACGTCCTGACTTTC.

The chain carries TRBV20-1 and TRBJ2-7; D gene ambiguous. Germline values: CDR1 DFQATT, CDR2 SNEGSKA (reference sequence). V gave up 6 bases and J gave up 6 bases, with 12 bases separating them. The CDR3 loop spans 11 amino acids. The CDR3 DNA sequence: TGCAGTGCCCCGGTCGGCGGCGAGCAGTACTTC. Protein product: CSAPVGGEQYF.

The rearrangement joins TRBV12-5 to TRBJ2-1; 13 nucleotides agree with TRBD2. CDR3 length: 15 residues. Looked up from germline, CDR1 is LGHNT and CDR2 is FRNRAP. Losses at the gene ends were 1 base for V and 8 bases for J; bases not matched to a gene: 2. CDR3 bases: TGTGCTAGTGGTTTGGGACTAGCGGGAGGCCATGAGCAGTTCTTC. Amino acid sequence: CASGLGLAGGHEQFF.

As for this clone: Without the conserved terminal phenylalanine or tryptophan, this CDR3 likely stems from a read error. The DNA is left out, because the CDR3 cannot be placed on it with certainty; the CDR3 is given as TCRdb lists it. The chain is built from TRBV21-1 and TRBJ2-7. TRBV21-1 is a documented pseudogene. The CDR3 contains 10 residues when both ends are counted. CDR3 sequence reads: CASSKASGAC.

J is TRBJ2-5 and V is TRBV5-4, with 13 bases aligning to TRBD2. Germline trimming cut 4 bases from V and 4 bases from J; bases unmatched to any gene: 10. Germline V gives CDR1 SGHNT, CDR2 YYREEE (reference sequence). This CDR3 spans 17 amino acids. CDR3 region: CASSPLGLAGVGETQYF. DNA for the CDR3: TGTGCCAGCAGCCCGCTTGGACTAGCGGGAGTGGGAGAGACCCAGTACTTC.

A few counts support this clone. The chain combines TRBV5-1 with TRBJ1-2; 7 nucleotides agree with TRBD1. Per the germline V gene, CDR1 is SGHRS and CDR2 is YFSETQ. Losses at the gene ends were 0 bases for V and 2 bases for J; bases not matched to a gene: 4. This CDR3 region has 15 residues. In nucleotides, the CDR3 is TGCGCCAGCAGCTTGGTTCAGGGGGGGAACTATGGCTACACCTTC. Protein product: CASSLVQGGNYGYTF.

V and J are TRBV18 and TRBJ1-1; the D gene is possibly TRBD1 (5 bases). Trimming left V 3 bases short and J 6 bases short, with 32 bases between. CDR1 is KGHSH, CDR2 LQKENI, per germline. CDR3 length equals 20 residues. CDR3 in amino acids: CASSPSVDRVRGTIGAEAFF. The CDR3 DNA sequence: TGTGCCAGCTCACCTAGTGTGGATCGGGTCCGCGGGACGATTGGGGCTGAAGCTTTCTTT.

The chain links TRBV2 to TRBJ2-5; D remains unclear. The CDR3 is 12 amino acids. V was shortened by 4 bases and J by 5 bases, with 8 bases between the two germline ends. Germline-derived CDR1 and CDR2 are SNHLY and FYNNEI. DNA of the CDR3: TGTGCCAGCAGTGGAGTAATCGAGACCCAGTACTTC. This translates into CASSGVIETQYF.